This T cell receptor (beta chain) comes out of a study of naive and memory T cell subsets (dated 2017 in TCRdb). As for the study more broadly: The figure summarizing the skin biopsy and whole blood samples listed approximately 10 blood donors, 7 tuberculin skin test biopsies and 3 saline control biopsies. Usually PCR2 was run as a SYBR Green qPCR and stopped at a set threshold, although low-input samples could use end-point PCR (approximately 6 cycles) instead.

This clonotype appeared many times. This receptor's antigen is unknown. No clone much larger than this one lies a single base away; base qualities are absent. To prepare the library, UMI-ligation and nested PCR was applied. The ligated cDNA was amplified in four rounds of PCR with nested alpha and beta constant region primers together with the SP2 primer. For the blood and skin samples, TCR RNA was reverse transcribed with SuperScript IV using primers for the alpha and beta constant regions. T4 RNA ligase 1 was used to ligate an oligonucleotide containing the Illumina SP2 primer and a UMI to the 3' end of the cDNA. To prevent hairpin formation, the 12-nucleotide UMI was made up of two random hexamers with an eight-base spacer between them. From the second PCR onward, the TCR alpha and beta chain libraries were handled separately, and dual indexing was used for multiplexing. After pooling, the indexed libraries were analyzed by capillary electrophoresis and sequenced on either an Illumina MiSeq or NextSeq. PhiX DNA at about 4.5-7% was added to the libraries to raise base diversity and improve cluster recognition. For the original study's pipeline: Demultiplexor took UMIs from read 2, joined the UMIs to the TCR sequence from read 1, and separated reads according to sample indices. V and J genes and V-J junctions were identified by Decombinator, which gave every TCR a five-part identifier that included V and J deletions. UMIs were used by Collapsinator to correct sequencing errors and PCR amplification heterogeneity, so that a UMI-based abundance was obtained for each TCR. CDR3Translator converted identifiers to nucleotide sequence, translated to amino acids, and extracted CDR3 regions using terminal motifs. After normalization to the amount of input RNA, error-corrected alpha and beta TCR counts from blood and skin were compared. TCRdb reran the public reads through fastp at Q25 and MiXCR, keeping productive beta chains. Rows with one shared CDR3 protein collapse into an entry with the most common genes and DNA. These V and J calls are TCRdb output, not the study's own analysis. In this sample the table shows about 25,000 distinct CDR3 sequences, around 5.3% of which occur a single time. The ten largest clones capture approximately 7.4% of the sample.

Broad study findings and their caveats: The potential sensitivity of the RNA-based method to TCR transcript changes with T cell activation and differentiation was acknowledged.

Using 3' ligation of a UMI-containing oligonucleotide to TCR cDNA, the study laid out a robust and sensitive protocol to amplify, sequence and analyze TCRs. For whole blood analysis, about 2.6 ml of peripheral blood was collected from healthy adult volunteers into Tempus tubes, and RNA was extracted following the manufacturer's instructions. Total RNA was treated with RQ1 DNase, without cell sorting, prior to reverse transcription, with an input of roughly 1 to 1000 ng being targeted. Libraries were prepared from skin biopsies and whole blood so that pipeline robustness could be tested in samples in which T cells form a minority population. Inclusive of the bounding cysteine and phenylalanine, the CDR3 is 15 residues long. The entry retains the CDR3 DNA only, 45 bases that are in frame from base 1. The junction shows trimming of 5 bases on V and 7 bases on J, and the gene matches do not reach 14 bases of it. Reading the germline V gene (reference sequence) gives CDR1 DFQATT and CDR2 SNEGSKA.

Recombination joined TRBV20-1 with TRBJ1-2, with 9 bases in between that match TRBD1. Sequencing was done on a sample of blood. The sequence derives from an adult in good health. The CDR3 here reads CSAFITPGQGSGYTF. The nucleotides are TGCAGTGCTTTCATTACACCGGGACAGGGAAGTGGCTACACCTTC.